The present T cell receptor beta chain was sequenced within a study of long-term antiretroviral therapy in people with HIV. CDR1 and CDR2 from the germline V gene are WNHNN and SYGVQD (reference sequence). This CDR3 region has 15 residues. The V end lost 5 bases, the J end lost 0 bases, and 11 bases lay between the germline ends. An immunoSEQ assay, version v3.0, was performed at survey level. The method was immunoSEQ multiplex PCR; TCRdb's version includes in-frame clones alone and lacks a portion of them. Found here are roughly 39,000 clones, roughly 90% of them singletons; the top ten hold roughly 3.9%.

V is TRBV10-1 and J is TRBJ1-5, with D unresolved. The source is a woman under 30 with HIV. This specimen was unsorted PBMCs, taken just before starting antiretroviral therapy. In DNA form, the CDR3 reads TGCGCCAGCAGTACACACCCCTATAGCAATCAGCCCCAGCATTTT. Protein product: CASSTHPYSNQPQHF.